The T cell receptor (beta chain) described here comes from a study of identical twins. TCRdb re-analysed the 5' RACE reads in MiXCR, keeping a single row per CDR3 protein. The sample holds hundreds of thousands of distinct CDR3 sequences; about 18% are singletons and the top ten take less than 15%. General study results and limits: The authors drew conclusions from cross-sectional statistical analysis rather than following the same donors.

The CDR3 sequence is 15 residues long. The V gene lost 2 bases and the J gene lost 3 bases, with 13 bases spanning the gap. Turning to this clonotype: Its antigen remains unknown.

This sample was shared with a second study, whose subject was T cells expressing NK-cell markers. Per that paper: The contribution of dominant NKG2C+ clonotypes to CD8+ T cells in about six donors was 1.0-7.0%. HCMV specificity of the expanded NKG2C+ T cell clones was not established.

The receptor comes from a woman aged 18-29 years in good health. The sample consisted of PBMCs. The J gene is TRBJ2-3, the V gene TRBV5-7, with D possibly matching TRBD1 (5 bases). Being an ORF, TRBV5-7 has a function that is uncertain. DNA of the CDR3: TGTGCCAGCAGCTTCGACAGCTACTTGACAGATACGCAGTATTTT. It is translated as CASSFDSYLTDTQYF.